This T cell receptor (beta chain) comes out of a study of control samples from healthy donors and cancer patients. After removal of 6 bases from V and 5 bases from J, the junction contained 6 bases not matched to a gene. There are 15 residues in the CDR3. Germline V gene sequence: CDR1 LGHDT, CDR2 YNNKEL (reference sequence). TCRdb keeps only in-frame clones here, not all; method: immunoSEQ multiplex PCR. This sample has about 110,000 clones, with around 88% found just once. The sample consisted of blood. This receptor was identified in a woman aged 45 to 65 in good health. The V and J genes are TRBV3-1 (or the pseudogene TRBV3-2) and TRBJ2-5; 13 bases are a match to TRBD2. CDR3 coding DNA: TGTGCCAGCAGGCCGACTAGCGGGGGGCGGGAGACCCAGTACTTC. Protein sequence: CASRPTSGGRETQYF.